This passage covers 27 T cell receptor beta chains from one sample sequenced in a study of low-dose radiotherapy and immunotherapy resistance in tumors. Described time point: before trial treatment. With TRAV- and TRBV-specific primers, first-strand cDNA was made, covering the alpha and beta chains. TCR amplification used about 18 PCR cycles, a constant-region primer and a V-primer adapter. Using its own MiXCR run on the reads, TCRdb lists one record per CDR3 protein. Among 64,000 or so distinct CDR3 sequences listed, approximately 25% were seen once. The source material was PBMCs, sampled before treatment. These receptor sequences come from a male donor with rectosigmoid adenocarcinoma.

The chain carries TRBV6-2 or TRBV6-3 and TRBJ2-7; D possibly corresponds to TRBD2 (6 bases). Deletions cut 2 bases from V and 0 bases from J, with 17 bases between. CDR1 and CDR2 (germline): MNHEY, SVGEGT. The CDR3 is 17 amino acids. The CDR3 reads CASSYTYRGEYSYEQYF. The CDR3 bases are TGTGCCAGCAGTTACACGTACCGCGGGGAATACTCCTACGAGCAGTACTTC.

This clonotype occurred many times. The CDR3 spells CASSEAPSARSYEQYF. CDR3 in DNA: TGTGCCAGCAGCGAAGCGCCTAGCGCTCGCTCCTACGAGCAGTACTTC. The chain is built from TRBV3-1 and TRBJ2-7; the D gene is possibly TRBD2 (6 bases). Trimming shortened V by 5 bases and J by 0 bases, and 17 bases separated the two germline ends. Germline V gene sequence: CDR1 LGHDT, CDR2 YNNKEL (reference sequence). The CDR3 sequence is 16 residues long.

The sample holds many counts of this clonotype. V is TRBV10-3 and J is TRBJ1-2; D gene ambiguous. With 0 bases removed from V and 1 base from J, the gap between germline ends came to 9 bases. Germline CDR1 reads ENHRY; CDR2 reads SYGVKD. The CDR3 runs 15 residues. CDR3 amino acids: CAISESVTYNYGYTF. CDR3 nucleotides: TGTGCCATCAGTGAGTCGGTCACCTATAACTATGGCTACACCTTC.

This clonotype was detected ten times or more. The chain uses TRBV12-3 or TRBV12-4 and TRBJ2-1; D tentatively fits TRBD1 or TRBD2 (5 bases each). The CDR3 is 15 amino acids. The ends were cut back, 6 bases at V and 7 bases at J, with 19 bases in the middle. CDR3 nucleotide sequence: TGTGCCAGCAGATATTCCGGGACGCCAGGGAATGAGCAGTTCTTC. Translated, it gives CASRYSGTPGNEQFF.

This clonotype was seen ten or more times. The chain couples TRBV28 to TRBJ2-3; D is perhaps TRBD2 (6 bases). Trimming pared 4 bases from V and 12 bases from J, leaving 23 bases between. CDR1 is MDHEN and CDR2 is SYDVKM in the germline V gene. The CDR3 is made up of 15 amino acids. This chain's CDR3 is CASSSPPVAGSGQYF. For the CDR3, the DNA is TGTGCCAGCAGTTCCCCCCCGGTGGCGGGGTCTGGTCAGTATTTT. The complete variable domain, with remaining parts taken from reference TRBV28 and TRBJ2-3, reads DVKVTQSSRYLVKRTGEKVFLECVQDMDHENMFWYRQDPGLGLRLIYFSYDVKMKEKGDIPEGYSVSREKKERFSLILESASTNQTSMYLCASSSPPVAGSGQYFGPGTRLTVL.

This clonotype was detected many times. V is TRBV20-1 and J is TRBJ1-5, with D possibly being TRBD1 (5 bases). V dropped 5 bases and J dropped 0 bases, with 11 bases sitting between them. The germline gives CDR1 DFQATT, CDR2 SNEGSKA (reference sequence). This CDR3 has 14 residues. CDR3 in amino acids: CSAAGTVSNQPQHF. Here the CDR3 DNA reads TGCAGTGCTGCCGGGACGGTTAGCAATCAGCCCCAGCATTTT.

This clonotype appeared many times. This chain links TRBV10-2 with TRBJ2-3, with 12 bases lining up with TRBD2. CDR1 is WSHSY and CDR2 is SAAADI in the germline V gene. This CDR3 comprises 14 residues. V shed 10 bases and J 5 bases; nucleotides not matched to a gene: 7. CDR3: CATLTSGSQDTQYF. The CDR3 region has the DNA TGCGCCACCCTGACTAGCGGGAGTCAAGATACGCAGTATTTT.

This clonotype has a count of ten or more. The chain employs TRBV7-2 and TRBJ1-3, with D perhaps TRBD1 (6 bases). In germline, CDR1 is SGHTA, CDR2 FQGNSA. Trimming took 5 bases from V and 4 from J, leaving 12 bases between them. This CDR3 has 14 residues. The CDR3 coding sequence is TGTGCCAGCAGCCAAGGGGGTGTGGGAAACACCATATATTTT. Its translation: CASSQGGVGNTIYF.

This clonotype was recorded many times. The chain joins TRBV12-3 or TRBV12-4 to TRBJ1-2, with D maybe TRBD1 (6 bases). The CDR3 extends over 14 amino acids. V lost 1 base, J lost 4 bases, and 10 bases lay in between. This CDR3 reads CASSLVTGPYGYTF. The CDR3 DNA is TGTGCCAGCAGTTTAGTTACAGGGCCCTATGGCTACACCTTC.

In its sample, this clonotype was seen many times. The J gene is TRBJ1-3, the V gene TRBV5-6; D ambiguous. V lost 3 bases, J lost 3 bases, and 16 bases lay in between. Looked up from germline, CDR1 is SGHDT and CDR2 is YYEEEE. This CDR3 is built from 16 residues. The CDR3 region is CASSSREVGLGNTIYF. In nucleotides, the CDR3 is TGTGCCAGCAGCTCGAGAGAGGTCGGGCTTGGAAACACCATATATTTT.

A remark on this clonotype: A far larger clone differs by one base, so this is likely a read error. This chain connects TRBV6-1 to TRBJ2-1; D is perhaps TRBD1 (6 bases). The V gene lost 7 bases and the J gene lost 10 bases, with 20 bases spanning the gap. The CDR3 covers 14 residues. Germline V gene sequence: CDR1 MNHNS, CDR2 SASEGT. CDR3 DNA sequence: TGTGCCAGCACCAAAGGGACACCTGATTACGAGCAGTTCTTC. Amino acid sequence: CASTKGTPDYEQFF.

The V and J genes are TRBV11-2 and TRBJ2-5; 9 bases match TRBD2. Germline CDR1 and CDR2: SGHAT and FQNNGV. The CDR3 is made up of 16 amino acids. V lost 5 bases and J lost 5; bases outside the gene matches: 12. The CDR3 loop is CASSHRLAGGPETQYF. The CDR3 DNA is TGTGCCAGCAGCCACCGTTTGGCGGGGGGGCCGGAGACCCAGTACTTC.

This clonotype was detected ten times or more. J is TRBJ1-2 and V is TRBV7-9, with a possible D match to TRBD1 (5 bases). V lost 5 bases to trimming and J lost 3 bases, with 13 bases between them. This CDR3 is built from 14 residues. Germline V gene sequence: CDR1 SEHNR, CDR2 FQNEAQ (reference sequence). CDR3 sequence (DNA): TGTGCCAGCAGCCCCGGGGGGTGGGACTATGGCTACACCTTC. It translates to CASSPGGWDYGYTF.

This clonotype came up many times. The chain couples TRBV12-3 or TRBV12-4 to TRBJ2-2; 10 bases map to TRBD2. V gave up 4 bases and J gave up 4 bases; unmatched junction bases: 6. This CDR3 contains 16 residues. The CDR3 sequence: CASSWTSGRGTGELFF. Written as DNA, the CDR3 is TGTGCCAGCAGTTGGACTAGCGGCCGTGGCACCGGGGAGCTGTTTTTT.

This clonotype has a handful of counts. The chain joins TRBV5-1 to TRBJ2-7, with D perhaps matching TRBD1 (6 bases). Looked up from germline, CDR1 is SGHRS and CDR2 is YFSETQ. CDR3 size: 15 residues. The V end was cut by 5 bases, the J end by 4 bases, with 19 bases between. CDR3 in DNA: TGCGCCAGCAGTTCCTTGCAGAGCAGGGGTTACGAGCAGTACTTC. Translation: CASSSLQSRGYEQYF.

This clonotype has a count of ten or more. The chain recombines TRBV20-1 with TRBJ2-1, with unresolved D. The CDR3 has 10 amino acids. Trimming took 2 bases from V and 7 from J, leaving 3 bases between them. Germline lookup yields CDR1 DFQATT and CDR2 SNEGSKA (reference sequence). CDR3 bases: TGCAGTGCTAGAAATAATGAGCAGTTCTTC. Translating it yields CSARNNEQFF.

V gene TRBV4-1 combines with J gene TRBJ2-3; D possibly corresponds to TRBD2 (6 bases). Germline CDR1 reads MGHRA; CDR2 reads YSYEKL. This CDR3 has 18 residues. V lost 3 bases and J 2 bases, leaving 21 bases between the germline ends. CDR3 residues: CASSQLGRGLADTDTQYF. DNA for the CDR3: TGCGCCAGCAGCCAGCTTGGAAGGGGATTAGCGGACACAGATACGCAGTATTTT.

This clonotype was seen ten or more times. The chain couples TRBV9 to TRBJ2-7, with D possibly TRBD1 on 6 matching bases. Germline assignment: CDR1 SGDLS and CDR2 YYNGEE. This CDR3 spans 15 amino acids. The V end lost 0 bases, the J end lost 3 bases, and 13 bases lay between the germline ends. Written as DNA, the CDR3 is TGTGCCAGCAGCGTAGACAGGGTGCCTAACTACGAGCAGTACTTC. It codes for CASSVDRVPNYEQYF. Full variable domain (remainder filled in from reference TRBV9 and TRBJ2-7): DSGVTQTPKHLITATGQRVTLRCSPRSGDLSVYWYQQSLDQGLQFLIQYYNGEERAKGNILERFSAQQFPDLHSELNLSSLELGDSALYFCASSVDRVPNYEQYFGPGTRLTVT.

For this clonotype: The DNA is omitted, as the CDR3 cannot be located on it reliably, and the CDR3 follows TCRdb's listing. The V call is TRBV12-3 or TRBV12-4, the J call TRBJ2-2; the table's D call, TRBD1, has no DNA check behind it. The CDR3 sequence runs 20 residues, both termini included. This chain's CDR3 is CASRPGTANTGELFFFFFFF.

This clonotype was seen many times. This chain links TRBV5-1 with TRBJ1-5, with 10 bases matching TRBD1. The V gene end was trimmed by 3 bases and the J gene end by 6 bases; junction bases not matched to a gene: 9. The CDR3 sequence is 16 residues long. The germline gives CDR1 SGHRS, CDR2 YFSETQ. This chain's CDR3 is CASSSGGTGDGQPQHF. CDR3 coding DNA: TGCGCCAGCAGCTCGGGAGGGACAGGGGATGGTCAGCCCCAGCATTTT. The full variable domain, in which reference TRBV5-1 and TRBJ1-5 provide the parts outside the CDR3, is KAGVTQTPRYLIKTRGQQVTLSCSPISGHRSVSWYQQTPGQGLQFLFEYFSETQRNKGNFPGRFSGRQFSNSRSEMNVSTLELGDSALYLCASSSGGTGDGQPQHFGDGTRLSIL.

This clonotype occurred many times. The CDR3 bases are TGTGCCACCAGCGACACCGGGACACCAACTAATGAAAAACTGTTTTTT. Protein sequence: CATSDTGTPTNEKLFF. V and J are TRBV15 and TRBJ1-4; a possible D gene is TRBD1 (6 bases). Germline loops: CDR1 LNHNV, CDR2 YYDKDF (reference sequence). The CDR3 spans 16 residues. Trimming stripped 5 bases from V and 0 bases from J, with 13 bases between.

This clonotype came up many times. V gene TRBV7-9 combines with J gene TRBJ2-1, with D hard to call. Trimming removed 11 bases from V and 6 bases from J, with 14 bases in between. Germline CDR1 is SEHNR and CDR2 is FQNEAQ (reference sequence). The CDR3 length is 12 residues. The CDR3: CALLEQTNEQFF. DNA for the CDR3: TGTGCCCTTCTGGAACAAACCAATGAGCAGTTCTTC.

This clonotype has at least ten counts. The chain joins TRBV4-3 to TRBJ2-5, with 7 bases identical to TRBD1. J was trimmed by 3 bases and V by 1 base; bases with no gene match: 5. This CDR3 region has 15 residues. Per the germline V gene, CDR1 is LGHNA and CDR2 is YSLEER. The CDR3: CASSQVGGGEETQYF. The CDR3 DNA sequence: TGCGCCAGCAGCCAAGTAGGGGGCGGCGAAGAGACCCAGTACTTC.

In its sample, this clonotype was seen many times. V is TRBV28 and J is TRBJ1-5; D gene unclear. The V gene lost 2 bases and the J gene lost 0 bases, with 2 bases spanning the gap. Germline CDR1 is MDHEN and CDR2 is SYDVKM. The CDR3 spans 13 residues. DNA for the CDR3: TGTGCCAGCAGTTTAGGTAGCAATCAGCCCCAGCATTTT. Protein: CASSLGSNQPQHF.

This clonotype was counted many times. The CDR3 region is CSAPRGGQGFYEQYF. The CDR3 DNA follows: TGCAGTGCCCCAAGGGGGGGACAGGGGTTCTACGAGCAGTACTTC. The gene calls are TRBV20-1 and TRBJ2-7; 10 bases map to TRBD1. Trimming took 6 bases from V and 3 from J; bases not matched to a gene: 11. The germline CDR1 and CDR2 sequences are DFQATT and SNEGSKA (reference sequence). CDR3 length: 15 residues.

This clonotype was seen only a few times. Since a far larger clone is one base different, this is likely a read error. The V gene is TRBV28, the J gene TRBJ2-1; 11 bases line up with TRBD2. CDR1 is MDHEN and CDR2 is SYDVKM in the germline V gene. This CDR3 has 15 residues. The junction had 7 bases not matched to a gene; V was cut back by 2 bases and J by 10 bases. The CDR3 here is CASSLTSGGRDEQFF. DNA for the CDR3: TGTGCCAGCAGTTTAACTAGCGGGGGCAGAGACGAGCAGTTCTTC.

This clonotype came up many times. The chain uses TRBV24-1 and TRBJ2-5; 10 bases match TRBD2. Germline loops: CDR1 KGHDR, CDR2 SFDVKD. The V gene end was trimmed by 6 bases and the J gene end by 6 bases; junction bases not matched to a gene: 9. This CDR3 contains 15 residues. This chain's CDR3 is CATSHEAGGLKTQYF. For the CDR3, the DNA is TGTGCCACCAGTCATGAAGCGGGGGGGCTGAAGACCCAGTACTTC.